One and the same sample provided the 14 T cell receptor beta chains below, sequenced in a study of T cells in women clearing cervical HPV infection. TCRdb keeps only in-frame clones here, not all; method: immunoSEQ multiplex PCR. This repertoire includes roughly 36,000 clones. The sequencing sample was made of blood buffy coat. The receptors were gathered from a woman between 18 and 75 years old with a cervical HPV16 infection that either progressed to CIN3+ or cleared (not recorded which).

For this clone: The sequenced fragment ends 3 residues before the CDR3 boundary, so the rest is inferred from the germline J gene. The chain employs TRBV12-3 or TRBV12-4 and TRBJ2-1, with TRBD2 matching over 7 bases. The CDR3 runs 15 residues. Trimming took 2 bases from V and 8 from J; bases not matched to a gene: 9. The CDR3 loop reads CASSLRAGVGDEQFF. CDR3 bases read: TGTGCCAGCAGTTTACGCGCGGGAGTTGGCGATGAG.

With respect to this clone: Coverage ceases 3 residues before the CDR3 finishes, and the germline J gene fills in the end. The rearrangement uses TRBV20-1 and TRBJ2-7, with 7 bases fitting TRBD1. CDR1 and CDR2 from the germline V gene are DFQATT and SNEGSKA (reference sequence). The V segment lost 0 bases and the J segment 2 bases; nucleotides outside the gene matches: 13. This CDR3 comprises 17 residues. The chain's CDR3 is CSAREVAGGKGAYEQYF. CDR3 bases read: TGCAGTGCTAGAGAGGTAGCAGGGGGTAAAGGGGCCTACGAG.

CDR3 protein: CASSLAGNNYGYTF. The sequenced CDR3 bases are TGCGCCAGCAGCTTAGCGGGAAATAACTATGGC. V usage is TRBV5-1 and J usage is TRBJ1-2, with D uncertain. Coverage ceases 3 residues before the CDR3 finishes, and the germline J gene fills in the end. Germline CDR1 and CDR2: SGHRS and YFSETQ. CDR3 length: 14 residues. V was cut by 2 bases and J by 1 base, with 9 bases left in between.

For this clone: Sequencing ends 3 residues short of the CDR3 end; the germline J gene provides the rest. The V gene is TRBV6-1, the J gene TRBJ2-3, with a possible D match to TRBD2 (6 bases). CDR3 length: 14 amino acids. Per germline, CDR1 MNHNS and CDR2 SASEGT. Trimming removed 5 bases from V and 6 bases from J, with 15 bases in between. Partial CDR3 DNA: TGTGCCAGCAGTAAAGGGCTAGCGTTGGATACG. Translated: CASSKGLALDT. The CDR3 in its entirety is CASSKGLALDTQYF.

A note on this clone: Coverage ceases 3 residues before the CDR3 finishes, and the germline J gene fills in the end. The V gene is TRBV2, the J gene TRBJ1-4; 12 bases map to TRBD1. V shed 7 bases and J 8 bases; nucleotides not matched to a gene: 11. CDR1 is SNHLY, CDR2 FYNNEI, per germline. The CDR3 consists of 16 residues. CDR3 sequence: CASKGGQGAVGEKLFF. CDR3 DNA (partial): TGTGCCAGCAAGGGGGGACAGGGGGCAGTGGGAGAAAAA.

In regard to this clone: The read ends 3 residues shy of where the CDR3 ends; the end is completed using the germline J gene. The chain employs TRBV6-2 or TRBV6-3 and TRBJ2-3, with a weak D call TRBD1 (6 bases). The V end lost 4 bases, the J end lost 1 base, and 12 bases lay between the germline ends. Germline V gives CDR1 MNHEY, CDR2 SVGEGT. This CDR3 spans 15 amino acids. The sequenced part of the CDR3 DNA is TGTGCCAGCAGTTCCACTCGACAGGGCACAGATACG. It is translated as CASSSTRQGTDT. The entire CDR3 reads CASSSTRQGTDTQYF.

Notes on this clone: The read ends 3 residues shy of where the CDR3 ends; the end is completed using the germline J gene. The gene calls are TRBV20-1 and TRBJ2-5; TRBD2 matches 9 bases. J was trimmed by 4 bases and V by 6 bases; bases with no gene match: 9. The V gene's germline CDR1 is DFQATT and CDR2 SNEGSKA (reference sequence). The CDR3 loop spans 14 amino acids. CDR3 loop: CSATVAGVGETQYF. The CDR3 bases that were read are TGCAGTGCGACTGTAGCGGGAGTGGGAGAGACC.

Worth noting for this clone: The CDR3 extends 3 residues past the end of the read, so its final part is completed from the germline J gene. The chain joins TRBV5-6 to TRBJ2-5; D is uncertain. V dropped 1 base and J dropped 2 bases, with 9 bases sitting between them. This CDR3 region has 14 residues. Germline assignment: CDR1 SGHDT and CDR2 YYEEEE. CDR3 region: CASSLQALQETQYF. Incomplete CDR3 DNA: TGTGCCAGCAGCTTGCAAGCGCTGCAAGAGACC.

As regards this clone: The CDR3 goes on 3 residues after the read ends, and that part is filled in from the germline J gene. The chain joins TRBV5-1 to TRBJ2-1; TRBD2 might be the D (7 bases). CDR1 SGHRS and CDR2 YFSETQ come from the germline V gene. The V gene lost 2 bases and the J gene lost 5 bases, with 20 bases spanning the gap. The CDR3 length is 17 residues. CDR3: CASSFGLRAGADNEQFF. The CDR3 bases that were read are TGCGCCAGCAGCTTTGGGTTACGGGCGGGGGCGGACAATGAG. Together with reference TRBV5-1 and TRBJ2-1, the CDR3 gives the full variable domain: KAGVTQTPRYLIKTRGQQVTLSCSPISGHRSVSWYQQTPGQGLQFLFEYFSETQRNKGNFPGRFSGRQFSNSRSEMNVSTLELGDSALYLCASSFGLRAGADNEQFFGPGTRLTVL.

Remarks on this clone: The read halts 3 residues ahead of the CDR3 end, with the missing end drawn from the germline J gene. The chain couples TRBV5-8 to TRBJ2-5; 7 nucleotides match TRBD2. This CDR3 has 15 residues. Germline V lookup: CDR1 SGHTS, CDR2 YDEGEE. The V gene end was trimmed by 1 base and the J gene end by 2 bases; junction bases not matched to a gene: 5. The CDR3 is CASSLNGGSQETQYF. The CDR3 DNA, read in part, is TGTGCCAGCAGCTTGAACGGGGGGTCACAAGAGACC.

As regards this clone: The read comes to an end 3 residues before the CDR3 does, leaving the germline J gene to fill in the end. The V gene is TRBV5-1, the J gene TRBJ2-1, with TRBD2 as a possible D gene (6 bases). Trimming left V 0 bases short and J 5 bases short, with 12 bases between. The CDR3 has 15 amino acids. The germline gives CDR1 SGHRS, CDR2 YFSETQ. CDR3 bases read: TGCGCCAGCAGCTTGGGGGTTAGCGGAGACAATGAG. This sequence encodes CASSLGVSGDNE. The entire CDR3 is CASSLGVSGDNEQFF.

In regard to this clone: The read ends 3 residues before the CDR3 terminus; that terminus is restored from the germline J gene. The chain carries TRBV5-1 and TRBJ2-7; D might be TRBD1 (6 bases). V lost 3 bases and J 3 bases, leaving 10 bases between the germline ends. The CDR3 loop spans 13 amino acids. The germline V gene has CDR1 SGHRS and CDR2 YFSETQ. CDR3 bases read: TGCGCCAGCAGCTCTGGACAGTACTACGAG. Protein: CASSSGQYYE. The whole CDR3 is CASSSGQYYEQYF.

As to this clone: The DNA ends 3 residues before the CDR3 does, and the rest of the CDR3 is filled in from the germline J gene. V and J are TRBV18 and TRBJ1-5; no clear D. The CDR3 totals 14 residues. V lost 2 bases, J lost 7 bases, and 12 bases lay in between. In germline, CDR1 is KGHSH, CDR2 LQKENI. The CDR3 spells CASSPGQVSQPQHF. Incomplete CDR3 DNA: TGTGCCAGCTCACCAGGGCAGGTCTCCCAGCCC.

Worth noting for this clone: The CDR3 end lies 3 residues beyond the end of the read and is filled in from the germline J gene. V gene TRBV19 combines with J gene TRBJ2-6; 7 bases are shared with TRBD1. The germline V gene encodes CDR1 LNHDA and CDR2 SQIVND (reference sequence). The ends lost 6 bases at V and 1 base at J; junction bases unmatched: 3. This CDR3 is 15 amino acids long. The chain's CDR3 is CASRKQGSGANVLTF. Partial CDR3 DNA: TGTGCCAGTAGAAAACAGGGGTCTGGGGCCAACGTC.